This T cell receptor beta chain was profiled in a study of T cells in Graves' hyperthyroidism and ophthalmopathy. Study results and caveats: Median prediction lead before ophthalmopathy onset was 6.5 months with the model.

RNA transcripts provided the source from which TCR beta CDR3 regions were amplified. The HTBI primer set served for first-round RT-PCR of the TCR CDR3. Using its own MiXCR run on the multiplex PCR reads, TCRdb lists one record per CDR3 protein. The sample includes tens of thousands of distinct CDR3 sequences, 40% to 65% of them seen just once. Remarks on this clonotype: Its antigen is not known.

The trim removed 4 bases at V and 3 bases at J, leaving 13 bases unmatched. The CDR3 consists of 19 residues. Per germline, CDR1 WSHSY and CDR2 SAAADI. This chain joins TRBV10-2 and TRBJ2-5; 14 bases are shared with TRBD2. The sequence was collected from a man aged 35-49 years with Graves' ophthalmopathy. Sequenced sample: blood. The CDR3 sequence: CASSAAYGTSGRAKETQYF. CDR3 nucleotide sequence: TGCGCCAGCAGTGCCGCCTATGGGACTAGCGGGAGAGCAAAAGAGACCCAGTACTTC.